Below, 13 T cell receptor beta chains from the same sample are listed, as sequenced in a study of human T cells and chemical hapten exposure listed by TCRdb under 2021. Total RNA was extracted from unfractionated whole blood collected in Tempus Blood RNA tubes. Library preparation employed 5' RACE. The sequencer was an Illumina MiSeq. Using fastp trimming at Q25 and MiXCR clonotype assembly, TCRdb reanalyzed the public sequencing data and kept in-frame beta chains. Here each entry gathers all rows of one CDR3 protein and keeps the most common genes and DNA. Here the sample has about 140,000 distinct CDR3 sequences; 3.5% to 5% occur a single time. The ten largest make up approximately 1.3% of the sample. These receptors came from a female donor in good health.

The chain uses TRBV4-3 and TRBJ2-7, with D perhaps TRBD1 (6 bases). V was pared by 3 bases and J by 5 bases, with 17 bases between. CDR3 length equals 15 residues. CDR1 is LGHNA, CDR2 YSLEER, per germline. The CDR3 nucleotides read TGCGCCAGCAGCCAGGGCCCAGGGGAATTCGACGAGCAGTACTTC. Its protein product is CASSQGPGEFDEQYF.

The genes are TRBV5-6 and TRBJ1-1; 8 bases are a match to TRBD1. The CDR3 covers 13 residues. Germline lookup yields CDR1 SGHDT and CDR2 YYEEEE. V was clipped by 7 bases and J by 1 base; unmatched bases: 3. Here the CDR3 DNA reads TGTGCCAGCCAGGGGGCCCCGAACACTGAAGCTTTCTTT. Translation: CASQGAPNTEAFF.

This clonotype has a count of ten or more. Here the CDR3 reads CASSQDRAGQGETGELFF. Here the CDR3 DNA reads TGCGCCAGCAGCCAAGATCGAGCGGGACAGGGTGAGACCGGGGAGCTGTTTTTT. The chain employs TRBV4-3 and TRBJ2-2, with 9 nucleotides matching TRBD1. After removal of 0 bases from V and 5 bases from J, the junction contained 10 bases not matched to a gene. Germline V gene lookup returns CDR1 LGHNA and CDR2 YSLEER. The CDR3 loop spans 18 amino acids.

V and J are TRBV9 and TRBJ1-2; D is possibly TRBD1 (5 bases). Trimming took 3 bases from V and 6 from J, leaving 15 bases between them. CDR1 is SGDLS and CDR2 is YYNGEE in the germline V gene. The CDR3 length is 14 residues. Written as DNA, the CDR3 is TGTGCCAGCAGCGCCGGCTCAGGGCAGAATGGCTACACCTTC. Encoded protein: CASSAGSGQNGYTF.

This clonotype showed up many times. The chain couples TRBV7-2 to TRBJ1-1; no firm D call. CDR1 is SGHTA, CDR2 FQGNSA, per germline. V shed 5 bases and J shed 5 bases, with 15 bases lying between them. This CDR3 comprises 14 residues. The CDR3 DNA reads TGTGCCAGCAGCGAGTTTGAGACTACTACTGAAGCTTTCTTT. Protein: CASSEFETTTEAFF. The whole variable domain, filled in from reference TRBV7-2 and TRBJ1-1, reads GAGVSQSPSNKVTEKGKDVELRCDPISGHTALYWYRQSLGQGLEFLIYFQGNSAPDKSGLPSDRFSAERTGGSVSTLTIQRTQQEDSAVYLCASSEFETTTEAFFGQGTRLTVV.

This clonotype was recorded many times. The chain is built from TRBV28 and TRBJ1-2, with D perhaps matching TRBD1 (5 bases). This CDR3 has 13 residues. CDR1 MDHEN and CDR2 SYDVKM come from the germline V gene. V was trimmed by 6 bases and J by 8 bases, leaving 16 bases between them. In DNA, the CDR3 is TGTGCCAGCAGACGAGGGACCTCAGAAGGCTACACCTTC. This translates into CASRRGTSEGYTF.

This clonotype was seen repeatedly, ten times or more. V and J are TRBV20-1 and TRBJ2-3, with 12 bases lining up with TRBD2. CDR1 is DFQATT and CDR2 is SNEGSKA in the germline V gene (reference sequence). The CDR3 runs to 16 residues. Losses at the gene ends were 3 bases for V and 3 bases for J; bases not matched to a gene: 7. Here the CDR3 reads CSARLAGGPRTDTQYF. CDR3 DNA sequence: TGCAGTGCTAGGCTAGCGGGGGGGCCTAGGACAGATACGCAGTATTTT.

This clonotype was picked up many times. The chain couples TRBV19 to TRBJ2-2, with 12 bases matching TRBD2. Germline CDR1 is LNHDA and CDR2 is SQIVND (reference sequence). V lost 7 bases to trimming and J lost 7 bases; unmatched junction nucleotides: 10. The CDR3 consists of 16 residues. DNA for the CDR3: TGTGCCAGTAAACGACTAGCGGGGGACTCGGGCGGGGAGCTGTTTTTT. Its translation is CASKRLAGDSGGELFF.

In its sample, this clonotype was seen a few times. The J gene is TRBJ2-6, the V gene TRBV30, with D uncertain. Germline loops: CDR1 GTSNPN, CDR2 SVGIG (reference sequence). Deletions cut 4 bases from V and 4 bases from J, with 17 bases between. This CDR3 is 16 amino acids long. The CDR3 loop is CAWTLPTESGANVLTF. The CDR3 nucleotides are TGTGCCTGGACCCTCCCCACAGAATCCGGGGCCAACGTCCTGACTTTC. The full variable domain, its missing parts supplied by reference TRBV30 and TRBJ2-6, is SQTIHQWPATLVQPVGSPLSLECTVEGTSNPNLYWYRQAAGRGLQLLFYSVGIGQISSEVPQNLSASRPQDRQFILSSKKLLLSDSGFYLCAWTLPTESGANVLTFGAGSRLTVL.

This clonotype was found many times. The rearrangement joins TRBV5-5 to TRBJ1-1, with 8 bases lining up with TRBD1. The V gene end was trimmed by 2 bases and the J gene end by 10 bases; junction bases not matched to a gene: 13. The CDR3 is 15 residues long. Germline V gene lookup returns CDR1 SGHKS and CDR2 YYEKEE (reference sequence). The CDR3 nucleotides are TGTGCCAGCAGCTTAGGACAGGGTGTCAGCTCGGGAGCTTTCTTT. Translating gives CASSLGQGVSSGAFF.

This clonotype has at least ten counts. The J gene is TRBJ2-3, the V gene TRBV20-1, with no clear D. CDR1 DFQATT and CDR2 SNEGSKA come from the germline V gene (reference sequence). This CDR3 is built from 14 residues. V shed 1 base and J shed 0 bases, with 8 bases lying between them. CDR3 nucleotides: TGCAGTGCTAGAGGCCAACTCAGCACAGATACGCAGTATTTT. Translating it yields CSARGQLSTDTQYF.

V is TRBV5-1 and J is TRBJ2-3; 9 bases line up with TRBD2. Germline V lookup: CDR1 SGHRS, CDR2 YFSETQ. The CDR3 covers 16 residues. V lost 4 bases, J lost 2 bases, and 8 bases stayed unmatched. CDR3 residues: CASSPRVAGDTDTQYF. The DNA for the CDR3 is TGCGCCAGCAGCCCCAGGGTAGCGGGGGACACAGATACGCAGTATTTT.

This clonotype has ten or more counts. This chain links TRBV5-6 with TRBJ2-3; the D is unclear. CDR3 length: 18 residues. Germline CDR1 and CDR2: SGHDT and YYEEEE. Between the trimmed V and J ends, which lost 4 bases and 0 bases, there was a span of 21 bases. The CDR3 bases are TGTGCCAGCAGCCTGACAACATCCTACTTTACTAGCACAGATACGCAGTATTTT. It specifies CASSLTTSYFTSTDTQYF.